This TCR beta chain was retrieved from a study of control samples from healthy donors and cancer patients. Here immunoSEQ multiplex PCR was the method, and the copy in TCRdb shows in-frame clones only, minus some. The table includes tens of thousands of clones, over 85% detected once. Trimming took 4 bases from V and 6 from J, leaving 19 bases between them. Germline loops: CDR1 ENHRY, CDR2 SYGVKD. The CDR3 totals 16 residues. Material: PBMCs. J is TRBJ1-5 and V is TRBV10-3; possibly TRBD1 for D (6 bases). The clonotype originates from a woman aged 40 to 49 with lung cancer. Here the CDR3 DNA reads TGTGCCATCAGTGGACTCGGGGGGGCAAACGGTCAGCCCCAGCATTTT. Its translation: CAISGLGGANGQPQHF.